The 9 T cell receptor beta chains presented below share a single source sample, sequenced in a study of cytomegalovirus exposure and HLA in healthy donors. Clones were sequenced by immunoSEQ multiplex PCR, and TCRdb holds only the in-frame ones, with some missing. Among some 290,000 clones listed, 88% were seen once. The sequenced sample consisted of PBMCs. These receptors originate from a man in his thirties or forties in good health and CMV-seronegative.

This clone was recorded only once. The chain carries TRBV7-9 and TRBJ1-5; no clear D. This CDR3 has 12 residues. V shed 1 base and J shed 4 bases, with 2 bases lying between them. CDR1 and CDR2 (germline): SEHNR, FQNEAQ (reference sequence). The CDR3 DNA reads TGTGCCAGCAGCTTAGTAAATCAGCCCCAGCATTTT. Translation: CASSLVNQPQHF.

The V and J genes are TRBV28 and TRBJ1-1; D is possibly TRBD1 (5 bases). The length of the CDR3 is 16 residues. V lost 2 bases and J lost 0, with 13 bases in between. The V gene's germline CDR1 is MDHEN and CDR2 SYDVKM. DNA of the CDR3: TGTGCCAGCAGTTTACCCCCGACAGCCATGAACACTGAAGCTTTCTTT. It translates to CASSLPPTAMNTEAFF.

This rearrangement joins TRBV4-1 to TRBJ2-1, with TRBD2 identical over 11 bases. V shed 5 bases and J 9 bases; nucleotides not matched to a gene: 12. Germline V lookup: CDR1 MGHRA, CDR2 YSYEKL. The CDR3 totals 16 residues. Here the CDR3 DNA reads TGCGCCAGCAGCTCCCGAGGTAGCGGGGGGGCCGGTGAGCAGTTCTTC. This encodes CASSSRGSGGAGEQFF.

The rearrangement joins TRBV6-5 to TRBJ2-7; the match to TRBD1 covers 7 bases. The trim removed 5 bases at V and 2 bases at J, leaving 9 bases unmatched. Germline lookup yields CDR1 MNHEY and CDR2 SVGAGI. The CDR3 has 15 amino acids. CDR3 sequence reads: CASSVTAGGTYEQYF. The CDR3 nucleotides read TGTGCCAGCAGTGTAACAGCAGGGGGAACCTACGAGCAGTACTTC.

This clone appeared a single time. J is TRBJ2-3 and V is TRBV2; D unclear. The CDR3 is made up of 13 amino acids. Deletions cut 6 bases from V and 4 bases from J, with 11 bases between. Germline CDR1 and CDR2: SNHLY and FYNNEI. The CDR3 sequence is CASRPRASDTQYF. The CDR3 bases are TGTGCCAGCAGACCGCGAGCGTCAGATACGCAGTATTTT.

This clone has just one count. The chain joins TRBV27 to TRBJ2-1, with 11 bases lining up with TRBD2. The ends lost 3 bases at V and 8 bases at J; junction bases unmatched: 3. Germline V gives CDR1 MNHEY, CDR2 SMNVEV (reference sequence). The CDR3 extends over 14 amino acids. Here the CDR3 DNA reads TGTGCCAGCAGTTTCCTAGCGGGGGGCCATGAGCAGTTCTTC. Protein product: CASSFLAGGHEQFF.

This clone has just one count. The chain links TRBV13 to TRBJ2-3; 15 positions match TRBD2. The V gene end was trimmed by 4 bases and the J gene end by 11 bases; junction bases not matched to a gene: 19. Per the germline V gene, CDR1 is PRHDT and CDR2 is FYEKMQ (reference sequence). The CDR3 runs 19 residues. CDR3 nucleotide sequence: TGTGCCAGCAGCTCGGCGACTCTAGGGACTAGCGGGGGGAATGTCGGGCAGTATTTT. This encodes CASSSATLGTSGGNVGQYF.

The chain links TRBV9 to TRBJ1-3; maybe TRBD1 (5 bases). The CDR3 is 15 residues long. Germline loops: CDR1 SGDLS, CDR2 YYNGEE. V lost 2 bases and J 0 bases, leaving 9 bases between the germline ends. DNA for the CDR3: TGTGCCAGCAGCGTTGAGGACACCTCTGGAAACACCATATATTTT. It encodes CASSVEDTSGNTIYF.

This clone was seen once. The chain recombines TRBV4-3 with TRBJ1-4; D remains ambiguous. CDR3 length equals 15 residues. Trimming stripped 6 bases from V and 0 bases from J, with 11 bases between. CDR1 is LGHNA and CDR2 is YSLEER in the germline V gene. CDR3 in DNA: TGCGCCAGCAGTAACGAGATTCCAACTAATGAAAAACTGTTTTTT. It encodes CASSNEIPTNEKLFF.